A selection of T cell receptor beta chains follows, all from one sample in a study of shared T cell receptors in the human thymus. The protocol was immunoSEQ multiplex PCR, while the TCRdb copy is restricted to in-frame clones and leaves out a portion. Of about 660,000 clones in the sample, over 75% were seen once. This same sample was also part of a study on human thymus T cells.

The sequenced material came from thymocytes. The origin of the receptors is a boy less than two years old with a congenital heart defect. The CDR3 runs from the conserved cysteine through the conserved F or W. The order of the fields is J gene, V gene, clone size, D gene, CDR3 protein, CDR3 DNA. The D gene is left open where the match is weak. Part of the rows lack a size; the others show once, few, many or a class for expanded clones.

>TRBJ1-2|TRBV30|.|TRBD1
CAWGGRDRDSPDGYTF
TGTGCCTGGGGGGGTCGGGACAGGGACTCCCCGGACGGCTACACCTTC
>TRBJ2-1|TRBV19|.|.
CASSTPRTPTSHNEQFF
TGTGCCAGTAGTACACCCCGGACACCTACCTCACACAATGAGCAGTTCTTC
>TRBJ2-4|TRBV15|.|.
CATSTGALAKNIQYF
TGTGCCACCAGCACAGGGGCATTAGCCAAAAACATTCAGTACTTC
>TRBJ2-7|TRBV2|.|.
CASALGYEQYF
TGTGCCAGCGCCCTCGGTTACGAGCAGTACTTC
>TRBJ1-1|TRBV6-5|.|.
CASNTGLGTEAFF
TGTGCCAGCAACACAGGGTTGGGCACTGAAGCTTTCTTT
>TRBJ1-6|TRBV28|.|.
CASSFTSSYNSPLHF
TGTGCCAGCAGTTTCACTAGCTCCTATAATTCACCCCTCCACTTT
>TRBJ2-5|TRBV5-4|.|TRBD1
CASSLTDRDREETQYF
TGTGCCAGCAGCCTGACCGATCGGGACAGGGAAGAGACCCAGTACTTC
>TRBJ1-2|TRBV27|.|TRBD1
CASSLSGTGVFDGYTF
TGTGCCAGCAGTTTATCAGGGACAGGGGTTTTTGATGGCTACACCTTC
>TRBJ1-1|TRBV10-3|.|TRBD1
CAISGRDRGDTEAFF
TGTGCCATCAGTGGGCGTGACAGGGGGGACACTGAAGCTTTCTTT
>TRBJ2-7|TRBV12-5|.|.
CASADWGQGGYEQYF
TGTGCTAGTGCCGACTGGGGGCAGGGCGGCTACGAGCAGTACTTC
>TRBJ2-5|TRBV28|.|.
CASAGQETQYF
TGTGCCAGCGCCGGGCAAGAGACCCAGTACTTC
>TRBJ2-1|TRBV25-1|.|.
CASSELAADEQFF
TGTGCCAGCAGTGAGTTAGCGGCCGATGAGCAGTTCTTC
>TRBJ1-5|TRBV30|.|.
CAWSPGHLNQPQHF
TGTGCCTGGAGTCCGGGACACTTAAATCAGCCCCAGCATTTT
>TRBJ2-7|TRBV25-1|.|TRBD1
CASSGRDRGTYEQYF
TGTGCCAGCAGTGGCCGGGACAGGGGGACCTACGAGCAGTACTTC
>TRBJ2-7|TRBV11-2|.|TRBD2
CASSLDSSGSSYEQYF
TGTGCCAGCAGCTTAGATTCTAGCGGGAGCTCCTACGAGCAGTACTTC
>TRBJ1-4|TRBV5-5|.|.
CASTFTGTQFEKLFF
TGTGCCAGCACCTTCACAGGGACCCAATTTGAAAAACTGTTTTTT
>TRBJ2-7|TRBV4-1|.|TRBD1
CASSQERDRGQTYEQYF
TGCGCCAGCAGCCAAGAGCGGGACAGGGGCCAGACCTACGAGCAGTACTTC
>TRBJ2-1|TRBV6-1|once|TRBD1
CASSEEGQGFNEQFF
TGTGCCAGCAGTGAAGAGGGACAGGGGTTCAATGAGCAGTTCTTC
>TRBJ1-4|TRBV5-1|.|TRBD1
CASSPNGQGAGEKLFF
TGCGCCAGCAGCCCCAACGGACAGGGGGCAGGTGAAAAACTGTTTTTT
>TRBJ2-7|TRBV10-3|.|TRBD1
CAISGPLRTGTYEQYF
TGTGCCATCAGTGGCCCCTTGCGGACAGGGACCTACGAGCAGTACTTC
>TRBJ1-1|TRBV29-1|.|TRBD1
CSVERGTATNTEAFF
TGCAGCGTTGAGCGCGGGACAGCGACAAACACTGAAGCTTTCTTT
>TRBJ1-5|TRBV19|few|.
CASSGAVSNQPQHF
TGTGCCAGTAGTGGGGCAGTCAGCAATCAGCCCCAGCATTTT
>TRBJ2-7|TRBV4-3|.|.
CASSQEDAGSYEQYF
TGCGCCAGCAGCCAAGAGGATGCAGGCTCCTACGAGCAGTACTTC
>TRBJ1-2|TRBV27|once|.
CASSSGWKGNYGYTF
TGTGCCAGCAGTTCGGGGTGGAAAGGTAACTATGGCTACACCTTC
>TRBJ2-7|TRBV15|.|.
CATSRSQSKISGAGSEQYF
TGTGCCACCAGCAGATCTCAGAGTAAGATTAGCGGAGCTGGAAGCGAGCAGTACTTC
>TRBJ2-2|TRBV4-3|.|TRBD1
CASGRGHANTGELFF
TGCGCCTCTGGCAGGGGGCACGCGAACACCGGGGAGCTGTTTTTT
>TRBJ2-3|TRBV27|.|TRBD2
CASSFYTPGLVNSDTQYF
TGTGCCAGCAGTTTTTATACGCCGGGACTAGTAAATTCGGATACGCAGTATTTT
>TRBJ1-4|TRBV4-1|once|TRBD1
CASSLVPRDSNEKLFF
TGCGCCAGCAGCCTGGTACCCCGGGACAGCAATGAAAAACTGTTTTTT
>TRBJ2-7|TRBV4-3|.|.
CASPLGGFYEQYF
TGCGCCAGCCCCTTGGGGGGATTCTACGAGCAGTACTTC
>TRBJ2-5|TRBV27|.|.
CASSLGAGRLQETQYF
TGTGCCAGCAGTTTAGGTGCCGGTAGACTCCAAGAGACCCAGTACTTC
>TRBJ2-7|TRBV28|.|TRBD1
CASSLGQGSYEQYF
TGTGCCAGCAGTTTAGGACAGGGGTCCTACGAGCAGTACTTC
>TRBJ1-2|TRBV5-8|once|.
CASSRGGPYGYTF
TGTGCCAGCAGCCGGGGGGGGCCCTATGGCTACACCTTC
>TRBJ1-1|TRBV6-5|.|TRBD1
CASSYAEGADTEAFF
TGTGCCAGCAGTTACGCAGAGGGGGCGGACACTGAAGCTTTCTTT
>TRBJ1-5|TRBV5-6|.|TRBD1
CASSLDRGPDQPQHF
TGTGCCAGCAGTTTGGACAGGGGTCCGGATCAGCCCCAGCATTTT
>TRBJ1-1|TRBV28|.|TRBD1
CASSLRQGDTEAFF
TGTGCCAGCAGTTTGCGGCAGGGGGACACTGAAGCTTTCTTT
>TRBJ1-3|TRBV28|.|.
CASRPRGSGNTIYF
TGTGCCAGCAGACCAAGGGGATCCGGAAACACCATATATTTT
>TRBJ2-7|TRBV28|.|.
CASSFGGERDEQYF
TGTGCCAGCAGCTTCGGAGGGGAACGAGACGAGCAGTACTTC
>TRBJ1-6|TRBV28|.|.
CASTKQGRDISSYNSPLHF
TGTGCCAGCACCAAACAAGGACGGGACATAAGCTCCTATAATTCACCCCTCCACTTT
>TRBJ2-1|TRBV4-3|.|.
CASSLTLRVSYNEQFF
TGCGCCAGCAGCCTGACGCTGCGGGTCTCCTACAATGAGCAGTTCTTC
>TRBJ1-5|TRBV21-1|.|.
CASSDNGGTGRQPQHF
TGTGCCAGCAGCGACAATGGGGGGACAGGCCGGCAGCCCCAGCATTTT
>TRBJ1-1|TRBV4-3|.|TRBD1
CASSQEVQGALGTTEAFF
TGCGCCAGCAGCCAAGAAGTCCAGGGGGCCCTAGGAACCACTGAAGCTTTCTTT
>TRBJ1-6|TRBV5-4|.|TRBD1
CASSFGGTDLSPLHF
TGTGCCAGCAGCTTTGGAGGGACAGATCTTTCACCCCTCCACTTT
>TRBJ2-3|TRBV6-5|.|.
CASSYPLSDTQYF
TGTGCCAGCAGTTACCCCCTCTCAGATACGCAGTATTTT
>TRBJ1-1|TRBV28|.|TRBD1
CASRERQGTEAFF
TGTGCCAGCAGGGAGAGACAGGGGACTGAAGCTTTCTTT
>TRBJ2-3|TRBV5-1|.|TRBD1
CASSRPGTGTADTQYF
TGCGCCAGCAGCCGCCCCGGGACAGGGACCGCAGATACGCAGTATTTT
>TRBJ1-5|TRBV4-1|.|.
CASSHSPGRAGQPQHF
TGCGCCAGCAGCCATTCCCCTGGCAGGGCTGGCCAGCCCCAGCATTTT
>TRBJ2-3|TRBV7-2|.|TRBD1
CASSLDRDRVPDTQYF
TGTGCCAGCAGCTTAGACCGGGACAGGGTGCCAGATACGCAGTATTTT